One sample yielded the 14 T cell receptor beta chains listed below, sequenced in a study of blood T cells in healthy people across ages. The authors ran a second PCR of about 7 to 11 cycles using a sample-barcoded 5' primer and a J-beta primer mix. TCRdb fed the 5' RACE reads into MiXCR, producing one record per CDR3 protein. This table has about 1,800,000 distinct CDR3 sequences, roughly 27% appearing once. The specimen was blood. The receptors derive from a woman younger than 45 in good health.

This clonotype was observed at least ten times. V and J are TRBV6-5 and TRBJ2-7, with unresolved D. V was cut by 10 bases and J by 5 bases, with 18 bases left in between. The CDR3 has 13 residues. The germline V gene encodes CDR1 MNHEY and CDR2 SVGAGI. In nucleotides, the CDR3 is TGTGCCACCGCCGGGCTAAGGGCGGACGAGCAGTACTTC. Residues: CATAGLRADEQYF.

This clonotype has only a few counts. The chain joins TRBV4-1 to TRBJ1-1; no reliable D call. Germline assignment: CDR1 MGHRA and CDR2 YSYEKL. The CDR3 consists of 13 residues. V was trimmed by 1 base and J by 5 bases, leaving 8 bases between them. The CDR3 DNA reads TGCGCCAGCAGCCAAGCACCACGGACTGAAGCTTTCTTT. Amino acids: CASSQAPRTEAFF.

The chain is built from TRBV19 and TRBJ2-5; D perhaps matches TRBD2 (6 bases). The V end was cut by 4 bases, the J end by 11 bases, with 14 bases between. CDR3 length equals 12 residues. Germline V gives CDR1 LNHDA, CDR2 SQIVND (reference sequence). CDR3 loop: CASSNGRTGQYF. CDR3 in DNA: TGTGCCAGTAGTAATGGGAGGACGGGGCAGTACTTC.

The chain recombines TRBV27 with TRBJ2-5; TRBD2 matches at 10 bases. The germline V gene has CDR1 MNHEY and CDR2 SMNVEV (reference sequence). CDR3 length: 14 amino acids. Trimming cost V 7 bases and J 5 bases; bases outside gene matches: 7. The CDR3 protein is CASKERGGWETQYF. The CDR3 bases are TGTGCCAGCAAAGAGCGGGGGGGATGGGAGACCCAGTACTTC.

This rearrangement joins TRBV7-3 to TRBJ2-1, with 7 bases identical to TRBD2. Germline V CDR1 and CDR2: SGHTA, FQGTGA. V lost 3 bases, J lost 2 bases, and 22 bases stayed unmatched. This CDR3 spans 21 amino acids. CDR3 in amino acids: CASSLPGFAAAGVRPYNEQFF. Here the CDR3 DNA reads TGTGCCAGCAGCTTGCCGGGATTTGCTGCCGCGGGGGTTCGTCCCTACAATGAGCAGTTCTTC.

This chain links TRBV30 with TRBJ2-7; D may be TRBD2 (6 bases). The CDR3 contains 13 residues. V was shortened by 8 bases and J by 1 base, with 15 bases between the two germline ends. Germline assignment: CDR1 GTSNPN and CDR2 SVGIG (reference sequence). The CDR3 sequence is CAGTRDSSYEQYF. The CDR3 region has the DNA TGTGCCGGGACCCGGGACTCGTCCTACGAGCAGTACTTC. The full variable domain, rest sourced from reference TRBV30 and TRBJ2-7, is SQTIHQWPATLVQPVGSPLSLECTVEGTSNPNLYWYRQAAGRGLQLLFYSVGIGQISSEVPQNLSASRPQDRQFILSSKKLLLSDSGFYLCAGTRDSSYEQYFGPGTRLTVT.

V is TRBV3-1 and J is TRBJ1-1, with D possibly being TRBD1 (6 bases). The length of the CDR3 is 16 residues. The germline V and J ends were trimmed by 1 base and 0 bases, with 12 bases remaining between them. Germline V gene sequence: CDR1 LGHDT, CDR2 YNNKEL (reference sequence). The DNA of the CDR3 is TGTGCCAGCAGCCAAGGAGGGGGACGGATGAACACTGAAGCTTTCTTT. This sequence encodes CASSQGGGRMNTEAFF.

In its sample, this clonotype was seen many times. V and J are TRBV5-1 and TRBJ1-2; 11 nucleotides align to TRBD1. This CDR3 has 14 residues. Germline values: CDR1 SGHRS, CDR2 YFSETQ. J lost 8 bases, V lost 2 bases, and 5 bases had no gene match. The DNA for the CDR3 is TGCGCCAGCAGCTTTGGGACAGGGGGGCTCGGCTACACCTTC. This encodes CASSFGTGGLGYTF.

The chain uses TRBV20-1 and TRBJ2-5; possible D gene TRBD1, 5 bases. CDR1 DFQATT and CDR2 SNEGSKA come from the germline V gene (reference sequence). V was trimmed by 2 bases and J by 1 base, leaving 17 bases between them. There are 16 residues in the CDR3. The CDR3 DNA reads TGCAGTGCTAGACCCTTCTCAGGGCGTAGCCAAGAGACCCAGTACTTC. This translates into CSARPFSGRSQETQYF.

This clonotype appeared many times. The genes are TRBV7-9 and TRBJ2-5; no clear D gene. The CDR3 is made up of 15 amino acids. Germline lookup yields CDR1 SEHNR and CDR2 FQNEAQ (reference sequence). V lost 2 bases and J lost 4, with 14 bases in between. CDR3 bases: TGTGCCAGCAGCTTAAAAATACCCTTATCAGAGACCCAGTACTTC. It yields the protein CASSLKIPLSETQYF. The full variable domain, completed using reference TRBV7-9 and TRBJ2-5, is DTGVSQNPRHKITKRGQNVTFRCDPISEHNRLYWYRQTLGQGPEFLTYFQNEAQLEKSRLLSDRFSAERPKGSFSTLEIQRTEQGDSAMYLCASSLKIPLSETQYFGPGTRLLVL.

The chain links TRBV5-5 to TRBJ2-1; TRBD2 agrees at 9 bases. The J call is in doubt because the DNA end fits TRBJ2-7 better. CDR1 and CDR2 from the germline V gene are SGHKS and YYEKEE (reference sequence). The CDR3 is 17 amino acids. The CDR3 DNA follows: TGTGCCAGCAGCTTGAGAAGCGGGGGGTTGGCCTACAATGAGCAGTACTTC. Encoded protein: CASSLRSGGLAYNEQYF.

The V gene is TRBV6-5, the J gene TRBJ1-2; a possible D gene is TRBD1 (5 bases). The V end lost 6 bases, the J end lost 4 bases, and 15 bases lay between the germline ends. Germline V gene sequence: CDR1 MNHEY, CDR2 SVGAGI. The CDR3 has 14 residues. The CDR3 DNA reads TGTGCCAGCAGCCCCTTGGGGGGTGCCTATGGCTACACCTTC. This encodes CASSPLGGAYGYTF.

This clonotype was seen a few times. In DNA form, the CDR3 reads TGTGCCAGCAGCTACACTGGGGGGGCCAAAAACATTCAGTACTTC. This gives the protein CASSYTGGAKNIQYF. The chain joins TRBV12-3 or TRBV12-4 to TRBJ2-4; D is perhaps TRBD2 (6 bases). This CDR3 region has 15 residues. Trimming shortened V by 6 bases and J by 1 base, and 13 bases separated the two germline ends.

The chain has TRBV5-1 and TRBJ2-3; D might be TRBD1 (6 bases). Per the germline V gene, CDR1 is SGHRS and CDR2 is YFSETQ. The CDR3 has 15 residues. Trimming pared 5 bases from V and 0 bases from J, leaving 13 bases between. The CDR3 DNA sequence: TGCGCCAGCAGGACAGGTACCTCTAGCACAGATACGCAGTATTTT. Protein sequence: CASRTGTSSTDTQYF.